This T cell receptor beta chain was recovered during a study of immune cell composition in non-small cell lung cancer. Overall study findings and caveats: 75% of squamous and approximately 31% of adenocarcinoma cases had tumour-associated clones >0.5%.

A single count supports this clone. Its antigen is still unknown. After removal of 4 bases from V and 5 bases from J, the junction contained 6 bases not matched to a gene. There are 14 residues in the CDR3. Germline assignment: CDR1 SGHRS and CDR2 YFSETQ. The method was immunoSEQ multiplex PCR; TCRdb's version includes in-frame clones alone and lacks a portion of them. The data show some 3,000 clones, with roughly four fifths seen just once and around 10% held by the top ten. These sequences were also reported in another study, on CD4 T cells in lung cancer.

Source material: lung tumor tissue. The V call is TRBV5-1, the J call TRBJ2-7, with 10 bases matching TRBD1. The sequence came from a human donor with non-small cell lung cancer. The DNA for the CDR3 is TGCGCCAGCAGCCTGCGACAGGGGGCGAACGAGCAGTACTTC. Translating gives CASSLRQGANEQYF.